Here is one T cell receptor beta chain with its context. The repertoire was sequenced with immunoSEQ multiplex PCR; TCRdb's copy has only in-frame clones and lacks some. This table has 20,000 to 25,000 clones, about 92% appearing once. This sample was included in a study of T cells in localized non-small cell lung cancer. This CDR3 contains 16 residues. The germline gives CDR1 LGHNA, CDR2 YNFKEQ. V lost 3 bases and J lost 8, with 22 bases in between. The origin of this receptor is a man aged 40-75 years with stage III squamous cell lung carcinoma. The source was peripheral blood, collected before any cancer treatment. The chain employs TRBV4-2 and TRBJ1-2; no reliable D call. CDR3 DNA: TGTGCCAGCAGCCACGAGGGAGCCCCCCCGCTGGCCGGCTACACCTTC. It specifies CASSHEGAPPLAGYTF.